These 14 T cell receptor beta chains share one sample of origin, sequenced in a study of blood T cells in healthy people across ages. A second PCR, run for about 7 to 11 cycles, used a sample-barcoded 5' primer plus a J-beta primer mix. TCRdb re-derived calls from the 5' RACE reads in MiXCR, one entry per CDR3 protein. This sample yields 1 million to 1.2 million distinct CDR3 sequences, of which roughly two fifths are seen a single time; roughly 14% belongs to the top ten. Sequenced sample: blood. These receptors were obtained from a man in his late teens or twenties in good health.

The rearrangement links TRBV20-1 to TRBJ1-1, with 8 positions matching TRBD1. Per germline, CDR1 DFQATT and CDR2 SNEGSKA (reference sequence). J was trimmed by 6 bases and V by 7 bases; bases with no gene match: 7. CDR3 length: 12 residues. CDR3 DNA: TGCAGTGTCCCGGACAGGGCGGCTGAAGCTTTCTTT. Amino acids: CSVPDRAAEAFF.

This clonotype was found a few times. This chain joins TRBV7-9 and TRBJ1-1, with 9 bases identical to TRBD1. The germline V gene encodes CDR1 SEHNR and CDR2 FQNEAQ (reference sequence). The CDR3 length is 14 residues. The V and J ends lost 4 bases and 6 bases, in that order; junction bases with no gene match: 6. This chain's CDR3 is CASSSGQGWAEAFF. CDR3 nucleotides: TGTGCCAGCAGCTCAGGACAGGGGTGGGCTGAAGCTTTCTTT.

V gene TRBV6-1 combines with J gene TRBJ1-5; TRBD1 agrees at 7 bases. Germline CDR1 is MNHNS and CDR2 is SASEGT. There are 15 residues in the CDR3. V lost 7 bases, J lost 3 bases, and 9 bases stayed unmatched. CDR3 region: CASKQTGLANQPQHF. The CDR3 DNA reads TGTGCCAGCAAACAGACAGGGCTTGCCAATCAGCCCCAGCATTTT.

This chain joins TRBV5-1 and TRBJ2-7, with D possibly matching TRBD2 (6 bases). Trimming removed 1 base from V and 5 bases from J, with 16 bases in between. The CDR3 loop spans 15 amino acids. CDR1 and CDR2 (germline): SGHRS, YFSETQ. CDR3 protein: CASSLTGTGNHEQYF. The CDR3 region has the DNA TGCGCCAGCAGCTTGACCGGGACTGGTAACCACGAGCAGTACTTC.

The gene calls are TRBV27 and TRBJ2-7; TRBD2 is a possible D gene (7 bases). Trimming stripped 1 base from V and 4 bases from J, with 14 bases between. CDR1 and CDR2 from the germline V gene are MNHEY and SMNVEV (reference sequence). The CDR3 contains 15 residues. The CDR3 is CASSLFGGARYEQYF. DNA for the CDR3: TGTGCCAGCAGTTTATTTGGGGGGGCGAGGTACGAGCAGTACTTC.

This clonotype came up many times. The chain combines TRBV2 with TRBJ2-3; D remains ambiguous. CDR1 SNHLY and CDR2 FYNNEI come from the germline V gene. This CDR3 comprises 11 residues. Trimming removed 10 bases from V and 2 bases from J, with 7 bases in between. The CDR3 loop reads CAISFTDTQYF. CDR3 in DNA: TGTGCCATTAGCTTCACAGATACGCAGTATTTT.

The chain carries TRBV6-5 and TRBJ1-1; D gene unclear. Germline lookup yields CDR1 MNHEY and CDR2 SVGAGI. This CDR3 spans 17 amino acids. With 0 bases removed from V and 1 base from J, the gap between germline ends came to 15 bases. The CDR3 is CASSYSTRRWENTEAFF. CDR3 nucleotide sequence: TGTGCCAGCAGTTACTCGACCCGGCGGTGGGAGAACACTGAAGCTTTCTTT.

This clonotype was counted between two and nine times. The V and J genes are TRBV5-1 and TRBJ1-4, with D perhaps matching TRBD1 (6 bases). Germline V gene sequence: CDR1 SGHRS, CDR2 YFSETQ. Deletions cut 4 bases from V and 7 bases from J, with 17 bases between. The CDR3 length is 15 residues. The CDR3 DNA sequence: TGCGCCAGCAGCGTACAGGGCCCTCGGACTGAAAAACTGTTTTTT. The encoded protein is CASSVQGPRTEKLFF.

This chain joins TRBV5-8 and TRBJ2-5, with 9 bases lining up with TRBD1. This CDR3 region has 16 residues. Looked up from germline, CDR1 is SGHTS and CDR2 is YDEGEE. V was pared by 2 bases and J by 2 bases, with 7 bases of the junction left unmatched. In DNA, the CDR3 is TGTGCCAGCAGCTTAGGGACAGGGAGAACACAAGAGACCCAGTACTTC. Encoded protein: CASSLGTGRTQETQYF.

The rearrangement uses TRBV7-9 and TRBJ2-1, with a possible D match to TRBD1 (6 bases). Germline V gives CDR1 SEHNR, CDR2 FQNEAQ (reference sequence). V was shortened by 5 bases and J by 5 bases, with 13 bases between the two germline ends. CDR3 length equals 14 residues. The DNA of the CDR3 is TGTGCCAGCAGCGTAGGGGGTTCCCACAATGAGCAGTTCTTC. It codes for CASSVGGSHNEQFF.

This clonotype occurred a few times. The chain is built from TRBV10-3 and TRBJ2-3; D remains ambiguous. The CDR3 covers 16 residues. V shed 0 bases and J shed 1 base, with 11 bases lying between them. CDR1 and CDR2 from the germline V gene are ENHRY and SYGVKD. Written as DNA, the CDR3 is TGTGCCATCAGTGAGTCGCAAAGGGCGGGCACAGATACGCAGTATTTT. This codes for CAISESQRAGTDTQYF.

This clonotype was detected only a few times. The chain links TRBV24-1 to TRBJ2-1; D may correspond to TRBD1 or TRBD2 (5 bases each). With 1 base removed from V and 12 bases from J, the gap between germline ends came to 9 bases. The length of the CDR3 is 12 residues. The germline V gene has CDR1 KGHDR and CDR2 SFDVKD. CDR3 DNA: TGTGCCACCAGTGATTTTAATGGGGGGCAGTTCTTC. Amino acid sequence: CATSDFNGGQFF.

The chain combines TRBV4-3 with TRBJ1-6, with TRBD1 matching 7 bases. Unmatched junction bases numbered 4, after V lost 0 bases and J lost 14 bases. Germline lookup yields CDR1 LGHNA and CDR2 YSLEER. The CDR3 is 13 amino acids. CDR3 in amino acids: CASSQDTGESLHF. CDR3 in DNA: TGCGCCAGCAGCCAAGATACAGGGGAATCCCTCCACTTT.

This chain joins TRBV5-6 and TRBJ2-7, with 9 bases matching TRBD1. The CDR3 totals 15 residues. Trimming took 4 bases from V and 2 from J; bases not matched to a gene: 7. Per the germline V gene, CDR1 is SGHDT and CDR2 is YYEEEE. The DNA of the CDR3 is TGTGCCAGCAGCCAGGACAGGGGAATACCCTACGAGCAGTACTTC. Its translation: CASSQDRGIPYEQYF.